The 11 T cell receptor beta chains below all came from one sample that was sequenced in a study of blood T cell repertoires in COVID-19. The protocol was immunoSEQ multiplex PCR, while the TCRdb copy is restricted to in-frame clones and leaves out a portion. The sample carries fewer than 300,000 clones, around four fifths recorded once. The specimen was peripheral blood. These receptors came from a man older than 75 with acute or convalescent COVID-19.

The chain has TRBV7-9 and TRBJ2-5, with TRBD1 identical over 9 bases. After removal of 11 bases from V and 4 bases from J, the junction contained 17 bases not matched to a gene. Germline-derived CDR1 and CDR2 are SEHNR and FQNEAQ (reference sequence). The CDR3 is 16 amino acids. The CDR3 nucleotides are TGTGCCGGCTCCGAAATTACAGGGGGCGGTCTAGAGACCCAGTACTTC. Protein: CAGSEITGGGLETQYF.

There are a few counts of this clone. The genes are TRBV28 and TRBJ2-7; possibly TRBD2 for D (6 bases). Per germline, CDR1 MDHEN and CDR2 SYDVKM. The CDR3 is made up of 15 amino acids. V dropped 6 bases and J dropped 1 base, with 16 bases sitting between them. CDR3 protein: CASRGSGGASYEQYF. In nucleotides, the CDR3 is TGTGCCAGCAGAGGTAGCGGAGGGGCGTCCTACGAGCAGTACTTC.

The CDR3 DNA follows: TGCGCCAGCACCCGGGAGCAGTACTTC. Amino acid sequence: CASTREQYF. The rearrangement joins TRBV5-1 to TRBJ2-7; D call uncertain. Germline CDR1 reads SGHRS; CDR2 reads YFSETQ. Trimming pared 6 bases from V and 7 bases from J, leaving 5 bases between. The CDR3 is 9 amino acids.

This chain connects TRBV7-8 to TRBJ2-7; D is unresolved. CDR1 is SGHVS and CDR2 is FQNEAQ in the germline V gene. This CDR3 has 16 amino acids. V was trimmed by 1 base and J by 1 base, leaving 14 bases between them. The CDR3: CASSLGGSTVSYEQYF. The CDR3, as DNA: TGTGCCAGCAGCTTAGGAGGTAGCACTGTATCCTACGAGCAGTACTTC.

The CDR3 DNA reads TGTGCCAGCAGCCAAGAACACCGGGGTACCGGGGAGCTGTTTTTT. This codes for CASSQEHRGTGELFF. J is TRBJ2-2 and V is TRBV3-1 (or the pseudogene TRBV3-2), with D possibly being TRBD2 (5 bases). The CDR3 length is 15 residues. Germline CDR1 is LGHDT and CDR2 is YNNKEL (reference sequence). Trimming removed 0 bases from V and 5 bases from J, with 10 bases in between.

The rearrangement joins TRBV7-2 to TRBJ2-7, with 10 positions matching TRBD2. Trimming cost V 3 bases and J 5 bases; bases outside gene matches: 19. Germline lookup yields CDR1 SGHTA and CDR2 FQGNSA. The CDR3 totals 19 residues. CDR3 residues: CASSFIGQGGLAGAHEQYF. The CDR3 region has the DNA TGTGCCAGCAGCTTCATAGGACAGGGAGGGCTAGCGGGAGCCCACGAGCAGTACTTC.

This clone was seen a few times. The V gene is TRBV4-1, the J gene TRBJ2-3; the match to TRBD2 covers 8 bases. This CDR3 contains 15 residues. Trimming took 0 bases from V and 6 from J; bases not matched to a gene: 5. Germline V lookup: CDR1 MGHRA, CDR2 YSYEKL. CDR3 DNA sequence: TGCGCCAGCAGCCAAGACGGCCCGGGGGGGGATACGCAGTATTTT. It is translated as CASSQDGPGGDTQYF.

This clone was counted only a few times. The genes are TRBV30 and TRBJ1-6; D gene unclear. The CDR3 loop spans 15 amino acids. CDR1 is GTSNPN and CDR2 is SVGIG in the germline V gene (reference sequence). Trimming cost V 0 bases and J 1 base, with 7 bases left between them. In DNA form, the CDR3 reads TGTGCCTGGAGTGTCCCGTTATCCTATAATTCACCCCTCCACTTT. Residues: CAWSVPLSYNSPLHF. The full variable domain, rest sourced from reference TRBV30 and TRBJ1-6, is SQTIHQWPATLVQPVGSPLSLECTVEGTSNPNLYWYRQAAGRGLQLLFYSVGIGQISSEVPQNLSASRPQDRQFILSSKKLLLSDSGFYLCAWSVPLSYNSPLHFGNGTRLTVT.

The CDR3 sequence: CASSSRQQETQYF. DNA of the CDR3: TGCGCCAGCAGCTCGCGACAGCAAGAGACCCAGTACTTC. V and J are TRBV5-1 and TRBJ2-5; a weak D match, TRBD1 (5 bases). V gave up 3 bases and J gave up 2 bases, with 8 bases separating them. This CDR3 has 13 amino acids. CDR1 is SGHRS, CDR2 YFSETQ, per germline.

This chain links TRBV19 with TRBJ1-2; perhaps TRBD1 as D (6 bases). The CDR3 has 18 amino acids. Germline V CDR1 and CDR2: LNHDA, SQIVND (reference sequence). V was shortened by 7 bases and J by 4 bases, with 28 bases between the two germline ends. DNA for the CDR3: TGTGCCAGTAATAATATCCGGGACACACCTTCGGGAGGCTATGGCTACACCTTC. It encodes CASNNIRDTPSGGYGYTF.

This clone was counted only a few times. The CDR3 loop is CASSLFSGDGYTF. Written as DNA, the CDR3 is TGTGCCAGCAGTTTATTTAGCGGGGACGGCTACACCTTC. This chain connects TRBV12-3 or TRBV12-4 to TRBJ1-2, with a possible D match to TRBD1 (5 bases). Trimming took off 2 bases at V and 8 bases at J, with 12 bases between the two ends. This CDR3 has 13 residues.